Below are 21 T cell receptor beta chains sequenced from a single sample in a study of cytomegalovirus exposure and HLA in healthy donors. Sequencing used immunoSEQ multiplex PCR; TCRdb keeps in-frame clones, though not all of them. This table has 120,000 or so clones, around 90% appearing once. Sequencing used PBMCs. The receptor set was obtained from a woman between 18 and 29 years old in good health and CMV-seronegative.

The chain employs TRBV7-9 and TRBJ1-6; tentative D call: TRBD1 (6 bases). The germline V gene has CDR1 SEHNR and CDR2 FQNEAQ (reference sequence). V was shortened by 4 bases and J by 11 bases, with 21 bases between the two germline ends. The CDR3 runs to 16 residues. CDR3 loop: CASSSRVTGILAPLHF. As DNA, the CDR3 is TGTGCCAGCAGCTCACGAGTTACAGGGATTCTAGCACCCCTCCACTTT.

This sequence joins TRBV2 and TRBJ2-6; D not resolved. The CDR3 runs to 15 residues. Deletions cut 7 bases from V and 1 base from J, with 11 bases between. CDR1 and CDR2 (germline): SNHLY, FYNNEI. CDR3 in amino acids: CASNQPSSGANVLTF. The DNA for the CDR3 is TGTGCCAGCAACCAACCGAGTTCTGGGGCCAACGTCCTGACTTTC.

The chain links TRBV25-1 to TRBJ2-5; D perhaps matches TRBD2 (5 bases). This CDR3 has 14 residues. V lost 0 bases to trimming and J lost 5 bases, with 10 bases between them. CDR1 is MGHDK, CDR2 SYGVNS, per germline. The CDR3 DNA reads TGTGCCAGCAGTGAATATGGGCGAGGGGAGACCCAGTACTTC. The encoded protein is CASSEYGRGETQYF. The whole variable domain, filled in from reference TRBV25-1 and TRBJ2-5, reads EADIYQTPRYLVIGTGKKITLECSQTMGHDKMYWYQQDPGMELHLIHYSYGVNSTEKGDLSSESTVSRIRTEHFPLTLESARPSHTSQYLCASSEYGRGETQYFGPGTRLLVL.

This clone was detected once. V and J are TRBV7-2 and TRBJ2-1; TRBD2 matches 9 bases. The CDR3 has 16 amino acids. The V gene's germline CDR1 is SGHTA and CDR2 FQGNSA. Losses at the gene ends were 3 bases for V and 5 bases for J; bases not matched to a gene: 8. The CDR3: CASSFRGLARNNEQFF. As DNA, the CDR3 is TGTGCCAGCAGCTTTAGGGGACTAGCCCGTAACAATGAGCAGTTCTTC. The whole variable domain, remainder taken from reference TRBV7-2 and TRBJ2-1, is GAGVSQSPSNKVTEKGKDVELRCDPISGHTALYWYRQSLGQGLEFLIYFQGNSAPDKSGLPSDRFSAERTGGSVSTLTIQRTQQEDSAVYLCASSFRGLARNNEQFFGPGTRLTVL.

The rearrangement links TRBV11-2 to TRBJ2-5; no reliable D call. CDR1 and CDR2 from the germline V gene are SGHAT and FQNNGV. Between the trimmed V and J ends, which lost 8 bases and 5 bases, there was a span of 15 bases. This CDR3 is 13 amino acids long. DNA of the CDR3: TGTGCCAGCCGTATGGCGGCCTCGGAGACCCAGTACTTC. Amino acid sequence: CASRMAASETQYF.

This clone was picked up one time. The genes are TRBV18 and TRBJ2-6; D is undetermined. Germline CDR1 reads KGHSH; CDR2 reads LQKENI. V was shortened by 3 bases and J by 2 bases, with 8 bases between the two germline ends. The CDR3 covers 15 residues. CDR3 DNA: TGTGCCAGCTCACCTGGCGGCCCTGGGGCCAACGTCCTGACTTTC. Its protein product is CASSPGGPGANVLTF.

This clone has only a few counts. The chain links TRBV7-6 to TRBJ2-1; TRBD2 aligns across 10 bases. Germline values: CDR1 SGHVS, CDR2 FNYEAQ. V was clipped by 1 base and J by 4 bases; unmatched bases: 1. The CDR3 is 15 amino acids. The CDR3: CASSLGSGRYNEQFF. The CDR3 DNA reads TGTGCCAGCAGCTTAGGTAGCGGGAGGTACAATGAGCAGTTCTTC.

On this clone itself: This sample includes further DNA sequences coding for the same CDR3. The chain recombines TRBV7-8 with TRBJ1-2; D call uncertain. Trimming pared 4 bases from V and 2 bases from J, leaving 8 bases between. The germline gives CDR1 SGHVS, CDR2 FQNEAQ. This CDR3 spans 13 amino acids. CDR3 sequence (DNA): TGTGCCAGCAGCTCGACGGGGAACTATGGCTACACCTTC. Residues: CASSSTGNYGYTF.

The chain links TRBV6-1 to TRBJ2-1, with 11 bases fitting TRBD2. Germline V gene sequence: CDR1 MNHNS, CDR2 SASEGT. The CDR3 runs to 14 residues. Unmatched junction bases numbered 1, after V lost 2 bases and J lost 7 bases. CDR3: CASSELAGGNEQFF. The CDR3 coding sequence is TGTGCCAGCAGTGAACTAGCGGGGGGAAATGAGCAGTTCTTC.

The chain joins TRBV18 to TRBJ2-7; 9 bases are shared with TRBD2. There are 14 residues in the CDR3. CDR1 KGHSH and CDR2 LQKENI come from the germline V gene. J lost 4 bases, V lost 3 bases, and 4 bases had no gene match. The chain's CDR3 is CASSPPGLAYEQYF. DNA for the CDR3: TGTGCCAGCTCACCTCCGGGACTAGCTTACGAGCAGTACTTC.

This clone was counted a single time. V gene TRBV28 combines with J gene TRBJ1-3; TRBD1 is a possible D gene (5 bases). The CDR3 sequence is 14 residues long. Germline V gene lookup returns CDR1 MDHEN and CDR2 SYDVKM. V lost 4 bases and J lost 3, with 10 bases in between. The CDR3, as DNA: TGTGCCAGCAGTTCAACAGGCGGTGGAAACACCATATATTTT. It encodes CASSSTGGGNTIYF.

The CDR3 region has the DNA TGTGCCAGCAGGGGGGACAGGGGGGACTATGGCTACACCTTC. Translating it yields CASRGDRGDYGYTF. V and J are TRBV2 and TRBJ1-2; 11 bases align to TRBD1. The trim removed 6 bases at V and 3 bases at J, leaving 3 bases unmatched. In germline, CDR1 is SNHLY, CDR2 FYNNEI. The length of the CDR3 is 14 residues.

The chain couples TRBV5-1 to TRBJ2-3; tentative D call: TRBD1 (6 bases). Germline CDR1 and CDR2: SGHRS and YFSETQ. The germline V and J ends were trimmed by 0 bases and 4 bases, with 12 bases remaining between them. The CDR3 spans 15 residues. The CDR3: CASSLVGRGPDTQYF. In nucleotides, the CDR3 is TGCGCCAGCAGCTTGGTGGGCAGGGGCCCAGATACGCAGTATTTT.

V is TRBV28 and J is TRBJ1-4, with D perhaps matching TRBD1 (6 bases). This CDR3 spans 16 amino acids. Trimming took 4 bases from V and 4 from J, leaving 16 bases between them. Germline V gene sequence: CDR1 MDHEN, CDR2 SYDVKM. The CDR3 region is CASSSLSGQYNEKLFF. The CDR3 DNA is TGTGCCAGCAGTTCCCTCTCCGGACAGTATAATGAAAAACTGTTTTTT.

The chain joins TRBV5-1 to TRBJ1-5; 9 bases agree with TRBD1. From germline, CDR1 is SGHRS and CDR2 YFSETQ. CDR3 length: 20 amino acids. The ends lost 1 base at V and 2 bases at J; junction bases unmatched: 16. The CDR3 DNA sequence: TGCGCCAGCAGCTTGCAGGTGGGACAGGGAAAAATTGTTGGCAATCAGCCCCAGCATTTT. This codes for CASSLQVGQGKIVGNQPQHF.

J is TRBJ2-3 and V is TRBV30, with D perhaps matching TRBD1 (6 bases). CDR3 size: 15 residues. The V gene's germline CDR1 is GTSNPN and CDR2 SVGIG (reference sequence). V was cut by 0 bases and J by 0 bases, with 10 bases left in between. The chain's CDR3 is CAWSVTGQSTDTQYF. The DNA of the CDR3 is TGTGCCTGGAGTGTAACCGGACAGAGCACAGATACGCAGTATTTT.

V usage is TRBV7-2 and J usage is TRBJ1-5, with 8 bases matching TRBD1. Germline CDR1 is SGHTA and CDR2 is FQGNSA. V was pared by 10 bases and J by 4 bases, with 18 bases of the junction left unmatched. The CDR3 consists of 17 residues. In DNA, the CDR3 is TGTGCCAATACACAGGGGGTGGGTGAGCGAAGGAATCAGCCCCAGCATTTT. This codes for CANTQGVGERRNQPQHF.

The chain combines TRBV5-3 with TRBJ2-3, with 11 bases lining up with TRBD2. Being an ORF, TRBV5-3 has a function that is uncertain. Trimming removed 4 bases from V and 6 bases from J; junction bases left unmatched: 7. The CDR3 extends over 15 amino acids. The chain's CDR3 is CARSPTSGRWDTQYF. CDR3 in DNA: TGTGCCAGAAGCCCAACTAGCGGGAGATGGGATACGCAGTATTTT.

This chain uses TRBV2 with TRBJ2-3; the D gene is possibly TRBD2 (6 bases). Germline lookup yields CDR1 SNHLY and CDR2 FYNNEI. This CDR3 is 15 amino acids long. Trimming shortened V by 5 bases and J by 0 bases, and 12 bases separated the two germline ends. The CDR3 is CASSPAGFSTDTQYF. The CDR3 DNA reads as TGTGCCAGCAGTCCAGCGGGTTTTAGCACAGATACGCAGTATTTT.

The rearrangement uses TRBV7-9 and TRBJ2-1; D may be TRBD2 (5 bases). This CDR3 is built from 13 residues. Trimming took off 3 bases at V and 4 bases at J, with 7 bases between the two ends. Per germline, CDR1 SEHNR and CDR2 FQNEAQ (reference sequence). The CDR3 reads CASSFGEYNEQFF. The DNA for the CDR3 is TGTGCCAGCAGCTTCGGGGAATACAATGAGCAGTTCTTC.

The chain employs TRBV6-5 and TRBJ2-5; TRBD1 is a possible D gene (5 bases). Germline V gene lookup returns CDR1 MNHEY and CDR2 SVGAGI. The CDR3 contains 13 residues. The germline V and J ends were trimmed by 5 bases and 1 base, with 8 bases remaining between them. The CDR3 loop is CASSKTVQETQYF. The CDR3, as DNA: TGTGCCAGCAGTAAGACAGTCCAAGAGACCCAGTACTTC.